The following is a T cell receptor (beta chain) sequence with its context. The antigen remains unidentified. This entry belongs to a study of shared clonotypes between healthy human individuals. Study-level points and caveats: In having few donors, the study represented limited genetic and exposure-history diversity.

The authors distributed each subset's genomic DNA evenly over several immunoSEQ plates. Libraries were prepared by immunoSEQ multiplex PCR; TCRdb keeps only in-frame clonotypes and omits some of them. The sample includes about 470,000 clones, roughly 83% of them seen just once. Donation came from healthy HIV-negative adults that had no recent acute infections or vaccinations. This CDR3 spans 13 amino acids. Germline values: CDR1 SGHTA, CDR2 FQGNSA. The germline V and J ends were trimmed by 0 bases and 8 bases, with 7 bases remaining between them. Sequenced: PBMCs. The V call is TRBV7-2, the J call TRBJ1-4; D is possibly TRBD1 (6 bases). The sequence was obtained from a woman between 40 and 55 years old in good health. Some clones in this sample may be carry-over from other donors' samples. CDR3 bases: TGTGCCAGCAGCTTAGCGGGGGCCGAAAAACTGTTTTTT. The encoded protein is CASSLAGAEKLFF.